These 28 T cell receptor beta chains originate from one sample sequenced in a study of T cells in Graves' hyperthyroidism and ophthalmopathy. RNA transcripts provided the source from which TCR beta CDR3 regions were amplified. RT-PCR in the first round (using the HTBI primer set) targeted the TCR CDR3. TCRdb called the multiplex PCR reads again in MiXCR, with one record for every CDR3 protein. The table includes 300,000 to 400,000 distinct CDR3 sequences, about 15% detected once. Sequenced input: blood. The receptors stem from a woman in her sixties or seventies with Graves' hyperthyroidism.

This clonotype showed up many times. The chain recombines TRBV18 with TRBJ1-2; TRBD1 is a possible D gene (6 bases). The CDR3 contains 14 residues. V was shortened by 1 base and J by 5 bases, with 11 bases between the two germline ends. Germline lookup yields CDR1 KGHSH and CDR2 LQKENI. The CDR3 nucleotides read TGTGCCAGCTCACCACAGGGGGTCGAATATGGCTACACCTTC. It codes for CASSPQGVEYGYTF.

This chain joins TRBV30 and TRBJ1-2; D is ambiguous. In germline, CDR1 is GTSNPN, CDR2 SVGIG (reference sequence). Trimming pared 5 bases from V and 5 bases from J, leaving 12 bases between. The CDR3 is 12 residues long. Written as DNA, the CDR3 is TGTGCCTGGTCGGCGGGTGGATATGGCTACACCTTC. Protein product: CAWSAGGYGYTF.

Concerning this clonotype: This clone may be a read error of a much larger clone one base away. V and J are TRBV11-2 and TRBJ1-2; 7 nucleotides align to TRBD1. The length of the CDR3 is 15 residues. The germline CDR1 and CDR2 sequences are SGHAT and FQNNGV. CDR3 region: CASSRQGTANCGYTF. The DNA of the CDR3 is TGTGCCAGCAGCCGTCAAGGGACAGCAAACTGTGGCTACACCTTC.

This clonotype was seen ten or more times. This chain connects TRBV7-8 to TRBJ1-1; D not resolved. The germline V and J ends were trimmed by 5 bases and 5 bases, with 15 bases remaining between them. This CDR3 is 14 amino acids long. Germline lookup yields CDR1 SGHVS and CDR2 FQNEAQ. In DNA, the CDR3 is TGTGCCAGCAGCCCCGGAGCGGATGATACTGAAGCTTTCTTT. This encodes CASSPGADDTEAFF.

The CDR3 region has the DNA TGTGCCAGCAGCTTGGTTGGGAGTGGGGTCGAGCAGTACTTC. As protein: CASSLVGSGVEQYF. The chain joins TRBV5-4 to TRBJ2-7, with D tentatively TRBD2 (5 bases). The CDR3 spans 14 residues. V was cut by 0 bases and J by 6 bases, with 13 bases left in between. CDR1 SGHNT and CDR2 YYREEE come from the germline V gene (reference sequence).

The J gene is TRBJ1-1, the V gene TRBV7-8; no reliable D call. The V and J ends lost 2 bases and 1 base respectively, with 23 bases between them. Looked up from germline, CDR1 is SGHVS and CDR2 is FQNEAQ. This CDR3 has 19 residues. This CDR3 is CASSLSVRQTSTGNTEAFF. CDR3 DNA sequence: TGTGCCAGCAGCTTATCGGTCAGGCAAACCTCAACCGGGAACACTGAAGCTTTCTTT.

In this sample, this clonotype turned up many times. The chain links TRBV5-1 to TRBJ1-1; 10 bases map to TRBD1. The CDR3 is made up of 14 amino acids. The V gene end was trimmed by 3 bases and the J gene end by 6 bases; junction bases not matched to a gene: 5. Germline lookup yields CDR1 SGHRS and CDR2 YFSETQ. CDR3 residues: CASSSGTGVSEAFF. The CDR3 bases are TGCGCCAGCAGCTCCGGGACAGGGGTCTCTGAAGCTTTCTTT.

This clonotype appeared many times. At one end, the junction sequence differs from germline, possibly due to a read error. CDR3 residues: CATRRGLAESTDTQYF. CDR3 coding DNA: TGTGCCACCCGCAGGGGCCTAGCGGAAAGCACAGATACGCAGTATTTT. The chain uses TRBV15 and TRBJ2-3; tentatively, D is TRBD2 (7 bases). In germline, CDR1 is LNHNV, CDR2 YYDKDF (reference sequence). The CDR3 is 16 amino acids.

This clonotype occurred many times. The chain has TRBV11-2 and TRBJ2-1; 9 positions match TRBD1. The V and J ends lost 5 bases and 2 bases, in that order; junction bases with no gene match: 4. CDR1 is SGHAT and CDR2 is FQNNGV in the germline V gene. The CDR3 consists of 15 residues. In DNA, the CDR3 is TGTGCCAGCAGCATGGACAGGGGCCCCTACAATGAGCAGTTCTTC. Encoded protein: CASSMDRGPYNEQFF.

This clonotype was detected many times. The chain is built from TRBV7-3 and TRBJ1-1; 7 bases map to TRBD1. Germline lookup yields CDR1 SGHTA and CDR2 FQGTGA. The V gene end was trimmed by 4 bases and the J gene end by 3 bases; junction bases not matched to a gene: 14. CDR3 length: 17 residues. The CDR3 DNA reads TGTGCCAGCAGCTCCGCGTCAGGGGGGGGGGCGTACACTGAAGCTTTCTTT. Its translation is CASSSASGGGAYTEAFF.

To note about this clonotype: The junction and the germline gene differ at one end; a read error may be behind it. The chain links TRBV7-9 to TRBJ2-5, with D possibly TRBD2 on 5 matching bases. The DNA matches TRBJ2-1 better at its end, which makes the J call doubtful. This CDR3 has 14 residues. Looked up from germline, CDR1 is SEHNR and CDR2 is FQNEAQ (reference sequence). For the CDR3, the DNA is TGTGCCCGCAGCGCCAGGTGGGGAGAAGAGACCCAGTTCTTC. It encodes CARSARWGEETQFF.

This clonotype showed up many times. The rearrangement links TRBV20-1 to TRBJ2-1; 8 nucleotides align to TRBD2. V was clipped by 0 bases and J by 5 bases; unmatched bases: 6. Germline V gives CDR1 DFQATT, CDR2 SNEGSKA (reference sequence). CDR3 size: 15 residues. The CDR3 nucleotides read TGCAGTGCTAGAGATAGCGGGACGATGAACAATGAGCAGTTCTTC. This codes for CSARDSGTMNNEQFF.

This clonotype was seen a handful of times. V and J are TRBV5-4 and TRBJ2-5, with 10 bases fitting TRBD2. The trim removed 4 bases at V and 4 bases at J, leaving 7 bases unmatched. Germline CDR1 reads SGHNT; CDR2 reads YYREEE (reference sequence). There are 15 residues in the CDR3. The CDR3 DNA reads TGTGCCAGCAGCCCGGGACTAGCGAATGGAGAGACCCAGTACTTC. It yields the protein CASSPGLANGETQYF.

At least ten counts were recorded for this clonotype. The chain carries TRBV24-1 and TRBJ2-3; 11 bases align to TRBD1. Losses at the gene ends were 12 bases for V and 6 bases for J; bases not matched to a gene: 7. The CDR3 is 13 amino acids. Germline V lookup: CDR1 KGHDR, CDR2 SFDVKD. CDR3: CAAGTGGRDTQYF. CDR3 nucleotides: TGTGCCGCAGGGACAGGGGGTCGGGATACGCAGTATTTT.

V usage is TRBV7-2 and J usage is TRBJ2-7; D uncertain. Germline V gives CDR1 SGHTA, CDR2 FQGNSA. The CDR3 consists of 14 residues. The V end was cut by 2 bases, the J end by 2 bases, with 10 bases between. The CDR3 protein is CASSLFLVAYEQYF. CDR3 DNA sequence: TGTGCCAGCAGCTTATTTCTGGTGGCCTACGAGCAGTACTTC.

This clonotype was seen many times. This sequence joins TRBV12-5 and TRBJ2-3, with TRBD1 as a possible D gene (6 bases). V was clipped by 1 base and J by 1 base, with 15 bases between them. The CDR3 consists of 17 residues. Germline CDR1 LGHNT, CDR2 FRNRAP. CDR3 in DNA: TGTGCTAGTGGTTTGGGGCCCCAGGGGTTGGGCACAGATACGCAGTATTTT. Protein: CASGLGPQGLGTDTQYF.

The table lists this clonotype with many counts. The chain has TRBV27 and TRBJ2-7, with 12 bases aligning to TRBD1. CDR1 and CDR2 (germline): MNHEY, SMNVEV (reference sequence). The CDR3 spans 18 residues. V shed 5 bases and J 2 bases; nucleotides not matched to a gene: 13. The CDR3 loop reads CASSHPGTGGLVPYEQYF. CDR3 coding DNA: TGTGCCAGCAGTCACCCCGGGACAGGGGGCTTAGTTCCCTACGAGCAGTACTTC.

This clonotype was detected many times. The gene calls are TRBV19 and TRBJ2-1; D remains ambiguous. The CDR3 contains 15 residues. Germline-derived CDR1 and CDR2 are LNHDA and SQIVND (reference sequence). V lost 1 base, J lost 0 bases, and 7 bases lay in between. The CDR3: CASSIVVSSYNEQFF. The CDR3, as DNA: TGTGCCAGTAGTATAGTGGTAAGCTCCTACAATGAGCAGTTCTTC.

This clonotype was detected many times. The rearrangement joins TRBV5-1 to TRBJ1-2; TRBD1 agrees at 7 bases. This CDR3 spans 13 amino acids. J gave up 3 bases and V 5 bases, and 4 bases lay outside the gene matches. Germline V gene data show CDR1 as SGHRS and CDR2 as YFSETQ. The CDR3 protein is CASRPGTDYGYTF. The CDR3 DNA follows: TGCGCCAGCAGACCGGGGACAGACTATGGCTACACCTTC.

This clonotype was recorded many times. V usage is TRBV5-1 and J usage is TRBJ2-3, with 7 bases that match TRBD2. The CDR3 is 15 amino acids. The germline V gene has CDR1 SGHRS and CDR2 YFSETQ. The trim removed 0 bases at V and 3 bases at J, leaving 4 bases unmatched. CDR3 sequence: CASSLGLASTDTQYF. CDR3 sequence (DNA): TGCGCCAGCAGCTTGGGACTAGCATCAACAGATACGCAGTATTTT.

This clonotype has at least ten counts. CDR3: CATSGRTGLTDTQYF. For the CDR3, the DNA is TGTGCCACCAGTGGGCGGACAGGACTTACAGATACGCAGTATTTT. The chain joins TRBV24-1 to TRBJ2-3; 7 bases match TRBD1. The CDR3 is 15 amino acids. The germline V gene has CDR1 KGHDR and CDR2 SFDVKD. The V segment lost 5 bases and the J segment 3 bases; nucleotides outside the gene matches: 7.

The chain recombines TRBV7-6 with TRBJ2-3, with 14 bases identical to TRBD2. The CDR3 is 18 residues long. V shed 5 bases and J 5 bases; nucleotides not matched to a gene: 12. Germline CDR1 reads SGHVS; CDR2 reads FNYEAQ. CDR3 coding DNA: TGTGCCAGCAGCAAAACGCCGGGACTAGCGGGAGTTGGAGATACGCAGTATTTT. Translated, it gives CASSKTPGLAGVGDTQYF.

This clonotype has ten or more counts. V usage is TRBV5-6 and J usage is TRBJ1-4; a possible D gene is TRBD1 (5 bases). Germline V CDR1 and CDR2: SGHDT, YYEEEE. Trimming left V 3 bases short and J 0 bases short, with 9 bases between. The CDR3 is 15 amino acids. CDR3 DNA sequence: TGTGCCAGCAGCTCCACAGGTCCAACTAATGAAAAACTGTTTTTT. Residues: CASSSTGPTNEKLFF.

This clonotype was counted a few times. The gene calls are TRBV5-1 and TRBJ2-1, with TRBD1 matching over 7 bases. Unmatched junction bases numbered 4, after V lost 2 bases and J lost 2 bases. Germline CDR1 SGHRS, CDR2 YFSETQ. The CDR3 spans 15 residues. DNA for the CDR3: TGCGCCAGCAGCTTACAGGGGCCAACCTACAATGAGCAGTTCTTC. Its protein product is CASSLQGPTYNEQFF.

This clonotype was counted many times. This chain links TRBV19 with TRBJ2-7; the D gene is possibly TRBD1 (5 bases). CDR1 and CDR2 (germline): LNHDA, SQIVND (reference sequence). There are 14 residues in the CDR3. V was shortened by 2 bases and J by 5 bases, with 13 bases between the two germline ends. The CDR3 sequence: CASSIMVGVNEQYF. In DNA, the CDR3 is TGTGCCAGTAGTATAATGGTAGGGGTCAACGAGCAGTACTTC.

V is TRBV20-1 and J is TRBJ2-5, with 7 positions matching TRBD1. The V gene end was trimmed by 5 bases and the J gene end by 2 bases; junction bases not matched to a gene: 8. The CDR3 extends over 14 amino acids. Per germline, CDR1 DFQATT and CDR2 SNEGSKA (reference sequence). CDR3 nucleotides: TGCAGTGCTTCCAGGGGACAGCTTCAAGAGACCCAGTACTTC. It yields the protein CSASRGQLQETQYF.

This clonotype was observed a few times. The rearrangement joins TRBV12-5 to TRBJ2-1; 10 nucleotides align to TRBD1. The CDR3 is made up of 14 amino acids. V gave up 4 bases and J gave up 7 bases; unmatched junction bases: 4. Germline lookup yields CDR1 LGHNT and CDR2 FRNRAP. The CDR3 reads CASGSGTGDNEQFF. CDR3 DNA sequence: TGTGCTAGTGGTTCCGGGACAGGGGATAATGAGCAGTTCTTC.

The chain recombines TRBV7-3 with TRBJ1-1, with D possibly matching TRBD1 (6 bases). The CDR3 is 14 residues long. Per the germline V gene, CDR1 is SGHTA and CDR2 is FQGTGA. V was shortened by 1 base and J by 11 bases, with 17 bases between the two germline ends. The CDR3 DNA sequence: TGTGCCAGCAGCTTAATGGGGGGCGGATTTAGGGCTTTCTTT. This translates into CASSLMGGGFRAFF.